The 30 T cell receptor beta chains presented below share a single source sample, sequenced in a study of T cell clonotyping in hematopoietic cell transplantation (dated by TCRdb to the early 2020s). The library relied on the immunoSEQ multiplex PCR assay. TCRdb took over this immuneACCESS table, retaining in-frame rearrangements with V and J assigned. Such tables are incomplete; in checked studies, under half of the missing clones stem from an unresolved V gene, and the remainder is unexplained. The sample has fewer than 40,000 clones on record, approximately 88% of them singletons. Roughly 2% of the sample belongs to the ten largest clones. The sample taken for sequencing was peripheral blood mononuclear cells. Every receptor here comes from a middle-aged woman in good health. Some clones in this sample may be carry-over from other donors' samples.

This sequence joins TRBV6-1 and TRBJ2-5, with D perhaps TRBD2 (6 bases). Trimming took 5 bases from V and 6 from J, leaving 13 bases between them. The CDR3 consists of 13 residues. Per germline, CDR1 MNHNS and CDR2 SASEGT. The CDR3 region has the DNA TGTGCCAGCAGTACGGACTACCTCCAGACCCAGTACTTC. Translating gives CASSTDYLQTQYF.

The genes are TRBV29-1 and TRBJ1-3; 7 bases are shared with TRBD1. Germline trimming cut 1 base from V and 9 bases from J; bases unmatched to any gene: 3. This CDR3 contains 12 residues. Germline loops: CDR1 SQVTM, CDR2 ANQGSEA. The CDR3 loop is CSVEARTGTIYF. Here the CDR3 DNA reads TGCAGCGTTGAAGCCCGGACAGGCACCATATATTTT. Drawing the rest from reference TRBV29-1 and TRBJ1-3, the complete variable domain is SAVISQKPSRDICQRGTSLTIQCQVDSQVTMMFWYRQQPGQSLTLIATANQGSEATYESGFVIDKFPISRPNLTFSTLTVSNMSPEDSSIYLCSVEARTGTIYFGEGSWLTVV.

The rearrangement joins TRBV2 to TRBJ2-7; D possibly corresponds to TRBD2 (6 bases). Germline V lookup: CDR1 SNHLY, CDR2 FYNNEI. With 4 bases removed from V and 0 bases from J, the gap between germline ends came to 10 bases. This CDR3 is 14 amino acids long. CDR3 DNA: TGTGCCAGCAGTGTCGGGGAGGTCTCCTACGAGCAGTACTTC. The encoded protein is CASSVGEVSYEQYF.

Only a few counts were recorded for this clone. This rearrangement joins TRBV2 to TRBJ1-2; D is ambiguous. CDR3 length: 13 residues. Per the germline V gene, CDR1 is SNHLY and CDR2 is FYNNEI. The ends were cut back, 4 bases at V and 1 base at J, with 7 bases in the middle. The DNA of the CDR3 is TGTGCCAGCAGTGTTGACGTTAACTATGGCTACACCTTC. It is translated as CASSVDVNYGYTF.

The chain uses TRBV7-2 and TRBJ2-3, with D possibly matching TRBD2 (7 bases). The V gene's germline CDR1 is SGHTA and CDR2 FQGNSA. The CDR3 length is 16 residues. V was trimmed by 4 bases and J by 8 bases, leaving 22 bases between them. For the CDR3, the DNA is TGTGCCAGCAGCTCCGGACCTAGCGGAGGGGGGGGTACGCAGTATTTT. This codes for CASSSGPSGGGGTQYF.

The chain is built from TRBV19 and TRBJ1-2, with 7 bases fitting TRBD1. The germline V gene has CDR1 LNHDA and CDR2 SQIVND (reference sequence). The CDR3 loop spans 15 amino acids. Germline trimming cut 1 base from V and 3 bases from J; bases unmatched to any gene: 5. The CDR3 protein is CASSIVQGGDYGYTF. In nucleotides, the CDR3 is TGTGCCAGTAGTATAGTCCAGGGGGGAGACTATGGCTACACCTTC.

This clone has just one count. V is TRBV19 and J is TRBJ2-1; 10 nucleotides match TRBD2. Germline trimming cut 8 bases from V and 0 bases from J; bases unmatched to any gene: 7. This CDR3 comprises 16 residues. Germline CDR1 is LNHDA and CDR2 is SQIVND (reference sequence). Here the CDR3 DNA reads TGTGCCAGTCAGCGGGAGGGCCTCAGCTCCTACAATGAGCAGTTCTTC. This codes for CASQREGLSSYNEQFF.

The chain combines TRBV29-1 with TRBJ2-4, with 7 bases identical to TRBD2. The CDR3 has 12 amino acids. The germline V gene has CDR1 SQVTM and CDR2 ANQGSEA. The J segment lost 7 bases and the V segment lost 0 bases, leaving 0 bases of the junction unmatched. CDR3 loop: CSVEDGGNIQYF. The CDR3 nucleotides read TGCAGCGTTGAAGACGGGGGGAACATTCAGTACTTC.

The chain uses TRBV28 and TRBJ1-2; D call uncertain. The CDR3 has 16 residues. V was trimmed by 6 bases and J by 8 bases, leaving 25 bases between them. CDR1 and CDR2 from the germline V gene are MDHEN and SYDVKM. CDR3 in amino acids: CASSRTGGSFVGGYTF. CDR3 DNA: TGTGCCAGCAGCCGGACGGGAGGTTCATTCGTCGGGGGCTACACCTTC.

The chain is built from TRBV27 and TRBJ2-5, with D tentatively TRBD2 (5 bases). The length of the CDR3 is 15 residues. Germline assignment: CDR1 MNHEY and CDR2 SMNVEV (reference sequence). The germline V and J ends were trimmed by 4 bases and 2 bases, with 14 bases remaining between them. The CDR3 DNA reads as TGTGCCAGCAGTTCGGACTTTTCGGGGCAAGAGACCCAGTACTTC. This translates into CASSSDFSGQETQYF.

The chain joins TRBV11-3 to TRBJ2-5, with D unclear. The CDR3 is made up of 12 amino acids. V was cut by 0 bases and J by 5 bases, with 4 bases left in between. Germline V CDR1 and CDR2: SGHNT, YENEEA. CDR3 bases: TGTGCCAGCAGCTTAGACGGGGAGACCCAGTACTTC. Protein product: CASSLDGETQYF.

V is TRBV5-1 and J is TRBJ2-7; 8 nucleotides agree with TRBD1. The ends lost 4 bases at V and 5 bases at J; junction bases unmatched: 8. The CDR3 length is 14 residues. The germline V gene encodes CDR1 SGHRS and CDR2 YFSETQ. CDR3 loop: CASSGGQVSHEQYF. Written as DNA, the CDR3 is TGCGCCAGCAGCGGGGGACAGGTTTCCCACGAGCAGTACTTC.

The chain carries TRBV7-2 and TRBJ1-1, with 7 bases identical to TRBD1. This CDR3 spans 15 amino acids. Trimming removed 0 bases from V and 8 bases from J; junction bases left unmatched: 9. Germline V lookup: CDR1 SGHTA, CDR2 FQGNSA. CDR3 in DNA: TGTGCCAGCAGCTTAGCGCCCGGACAGGAGCTCGAAGCTTTCTTT. Translating it yields CASSLAPGQELEAFF. The whole variable domain, filled in from reference TRBV7-2 and TRBJ1-1, reads GAGVSQSPSNKVTEKGKDVELRCDPISGHTALYWYRQSLGQGLEFLIYFQGNSAPDKSGLPSDRFSAERTGGSVSTLTIQRTQQEDSAVYLCASSLAPGQELEAFFGQGTRLTVV.

This clone was picked up one time. The chain carries TRBV7-9 and TRBJ1-2; D may be TRBD1 (5 bases). The CDR3 loop spans 14 amino acids. V was pared by 0 bases and J by 6 bases, with 11 bases between. From germline, CDR1 is SEHNR and CDR2 FQNEAQ (reference sequence). DNA of the CDR3: TGTGCCAGCAGCTTAGCAGCAGGGTGGGATGGCTACACCTTC. Its protein product is CASSLAAGWDGYTF. Filled out from reference TRBV7-9 and TRBJ1-2, the complete variable domain reads DTGVSQNPRHKITKRGQNVTFRCDPISEHNRLYWYRQTLGQGPEFLTYFQNEAQLEKSRLLSDRFSAERPKGSFSTLEIQRTEQGDSAMYLCASSLAAGWDGYTFGSGTRLTVV.

V and J are TRBV30 and TRBJ1-2; weak D call: TRBD1 (5 bases). CDR1 and CDR2 from the germline V gene are GTSNPN and SVGIG (reference sequence). The CDR3 contains 12 residues. The V gene lost 1 base and the J gene lost 4 bases, with 7 bases spanning the gap. This CDR3 is CAWSGQGYGYTF. For the CDR3, the DNA is TGTGCCTGGAGTGGCCAGGGCTATGGCTACACCTTC.

V usage is TRBV4-1 and J usage is TRBJ1-5; tentatively, D is TRBD1 (5 bases). This CDR3 is 17 amino acids long. V lost 0 bases to trimming and J lost 0 bases, with 12 bases between them. Germline CDR1 MGHRA, CDR2 YSYEKL. The chain's CDR3 is CASSQDRGSYSNQPQHF. The CDR3 nucleotides read TGCGCCAGCAGCCAAGATCGGGGGTCCTATAGCAATCAGCCCCAGCATTTT.

V and J are TRBV25-1 and TRBJ1-2; TRBD1 might be the D (6 bases). The CDR3 loop spans 16 amino acids. V was shortened by 2 bases and J by 6 bases, with 19 bases between the two germline ends. The germline CDR1 and CDR2 sequences are MGHDK and SYGVNS. The chain's CDR3 is CASSEIGGGALDGYTF. The CDR3 bases are TGTGCCAGCAGTGAAATAGGGGGGGGTGCTTTGGATGGCTACACCTTC.

Only one count was recorded for this clone. The CDR3 is CASSLPDIEAFF. The CDR3 DNA is TGTGCCAGCAGCTTGCCGGATATTGAGGCTTTCTTT. The chain carries TRBV5-4 and TRBJ1-1; no reliable D call. V lost 1 base to trimming and J lost 11 bases, with 12 bases between them. The germline V gene encodes CDR1 SGHNT and CDR2 YYREEE (reference sequence). The length of the CDR3 is 12 residues. The whole variable domain, filled in from reference TRBV5-4 and TRBJ1-1, reads ETGVTQSPTHLIKTRGQQVTLRCSSQSGHNTVSWYQQALGQGPQFIFQYYREEENGRGNFPPRFSGLQFPNYSSELNVNALELDDSALYLCASSLPDIEAFFGQGTRLTVV.

There are a few counts of this clone. The CDR3 here is CASGETSGGHTGELFF. CDR3 nucleotide sequence: TGTGCCAGTGGGGAGACTAGCGGGGGGCACACCGGGGAGCTGTTTTTT. The rearrangement joins TRBV9 to TRBJ2-2; 13 bases map to TRBD2. CDR1 and CDR2 (germline): SGDLS, YYNGEE. The CDR3 length is 16 residues. J gave up 3 bases and V 8 bases, and 7 bases lay outside the gene matches.

The J gene is TRBJ1-3, the V gene TRBV5-1, with 7 positions matching TRBD1. The ends lost 0 bases at V and 0 bases at J; junction bases unmatched: 0. The CDR3 is 15 residues long. Germline CDR1 and CDR2: SGHRS and YFSETQ. The CDR3, as DNA: TGCGCCAGCAGCTTGGGGGACAGCTCTGGAAACACCATATATTTT. It is translated as CASSLGDSSGNTIYF.

The CDR3 DNA reads as TGTGCCTGGAGGCCTGGATCAAACTACGAGCAGTACTTC. This translates into CAWRPGSNYEQYF. The V gene is TRBV30, the J gene TRBJ2-7; D gene uncertain. The CDR3 runs to 13 residues. The V end was cut by 3 bases, the J end by 3 bases, with 12 bases between. Germline V gene sequence: CDR1 GTSNPN, CDR2 SVGIG (reference sequence).

This chain links TRBV28 with TRBJ1-5, with D perhaps TRBD1 (5 bases). The CDR3 has 13 amino acids. From germline, CDR1 is MDHEN and CDR2 SYDVKM. V lost 7 bases to trimming and J lost 5 bases, with 12 bases between them. The CDR3, as DNA: TGTGCCAGCATACGCAGGGTAGATCAGCCCCAGCATTTT. Its protein is CASIRRVDQPQHF.

The rearrangement links TRBV28 to TRBJ1-5; possibly TRBD1 for D (5 bases). CDR3 length: 17 residues. Germline V gene sequence: CDR1 MDHEN, CDR2 SYDVKM. Trimming removed 3 bases at V and 9 bases at J, with 24 bases between. The CDR3, as DNA: TGTGCCAGCAGTTTCTCCAGGGCCTCGTCCTTATTCCGGCCCCAGCATTTT. It yields the protein CASSFSRASSLFRPQHF.

The V and J genes are TRBV29-1 and TRBJ2-5, with TRBD1 matching 8 bases. The J segment lost 5 bases and the V segment lost 4 bases, leaving 6 bases of the junction unmatched. The CDR3 has 13 amino acids. CDR1 and CDR2 (germline): SQVTM, ANQGSEA. The CDR3 here is CSVAPGGSETQYF. The DNA for the CDR3 is TGCAGCGTTGCACCAGGGGGCTCGGAGACCCAGTACTTC.

This chain connects TRBV7-9 to TRBJ2-3; no clear D gene. The germline V and J ends were trimmed by 9 bases and 6 bases, with 10 bases remaining between them. This CDR3 comprises 11 residues. Looked up from germline, CDR1 is SEHNR and CDR2 is FQNEAQ (reference sequence). This CDR3 reads CASKLRDTQYF. The CDR3, as DNA: TGTGCCAGTAAGCTTAGGGATACGCAGTATTTT. Complete variable domain (other parts from reference TRBV7-9 and TRBJ2-3): DTGVSQNPRHKITKRGQNVTFRCDPISEHNRLYWYRQTLGQGPEFLTYFQNEAQLEKSRLLSDRFSAERPKGSFSTLEIQRTEQGDSAMYLCASKLRDTQYFGPGTRLTVL.

Here the CDR3 reads CASSFVSDRGSGNTIYF. The CDR3 nucleotides read TGCGCCAGCAGCTTTGTTTCAGACAGGGGAAGTGGAAACACCATATATTTT. V usage is TRBV5-1 and J usage is TRBJ1-3; 8 bases agree with TRBD1. Germline V gives CDR1 SGHRS, CDR2 YFSETQ. CDR3 length: 17 amino acids. J lost 3 bases, V lost 2 bases, and 10 bases had no gene match.

The V call is TRBV11-2, the J call TRBJ2-3; TRBD2 matches at 10 bases. This CDR3 comprises 16 residues. The germline V gene has CDR1 SGHAT and CDR2 FQNNGV. J gave up 0 bases and V 4 bases, and 4 bases lay outside the gene matches. CDR3 sequence (DNA): TGTGCCAGCAGCTCCCCACTAGCGGGGAGCACAGATACGCAGTATTTT. Translating it yields CASSSPLAGSTDTQYF.

The chain carries TRBV30 and TRBJ2-6; unclear D gene. Per the germline V gene, CDR1 is GTSNPN and CDR2 is SVGIG (reference sequence). This CDR3 contains 14 residues. The CDR3 spells CGKLSESGANVLTF. CDR3 DNA sequence: TGTGGCAAGCTTAGTGAATCTGGGGCCAACGTCCTGACTTTC.

This rearrangement joins TRBV5-5 to TRBJ2-1; 15 nucleotides align to TRBD2. From germline, CDR1 is SGHKS and CDR2 YYEKEE (reference sequence). With 3 bases clipped from V and 8 bases from J, the junction kept 15 bases outside the gene matches. The CDR3 totals 19 residues. The CDR3 protein is CASSWGPGTSGRTRYEQFF. The CDR3 nucleotides read TGTGCCAGCAGCTGGGGCCCCGGGACTAGCGGGAGGACTAGGTATGAGCAGTTCTTC.

The rearrangement uses TRBV6-1 and TRBJ2-1; weak D call: TRBD2 (6 bases). The CDR3 is made up of 15 amino acids. The V end was cut by 8 bases, the J end by 6 bases, with 20 bases between. CDR1 is MNHNS, CDR2 SASEGT, per germline. The CDR3 region is CASLPVGVGGNEQFF. CDR3 nucleotide sequence: TGTGCCAGCCTCCCCGTAGGAGTCGGGGGCAATGAGCAGTTCTTC.